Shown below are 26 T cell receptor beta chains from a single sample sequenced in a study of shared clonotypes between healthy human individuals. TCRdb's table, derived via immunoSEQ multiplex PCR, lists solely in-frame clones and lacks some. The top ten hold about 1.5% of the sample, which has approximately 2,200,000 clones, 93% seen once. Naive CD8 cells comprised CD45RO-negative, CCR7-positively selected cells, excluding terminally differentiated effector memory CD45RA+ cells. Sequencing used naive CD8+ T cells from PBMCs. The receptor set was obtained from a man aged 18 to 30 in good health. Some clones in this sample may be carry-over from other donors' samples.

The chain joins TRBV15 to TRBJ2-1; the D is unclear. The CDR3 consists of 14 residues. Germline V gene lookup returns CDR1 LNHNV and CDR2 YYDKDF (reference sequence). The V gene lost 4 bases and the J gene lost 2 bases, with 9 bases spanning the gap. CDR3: CATSTSVTYNEQFF. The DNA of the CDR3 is TGTGCCACCAGCACAAGCGTTACCTACAATGAGCAGTTCTTC.

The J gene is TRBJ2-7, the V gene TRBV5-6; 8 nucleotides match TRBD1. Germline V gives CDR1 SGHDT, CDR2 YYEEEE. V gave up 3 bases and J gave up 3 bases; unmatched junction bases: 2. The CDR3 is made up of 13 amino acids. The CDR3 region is CASSWGTGYEQYF. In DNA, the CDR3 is TGTGCCAGCAGCTGGGGGACAGGCTACGAGCAGTACTTC.

CDR3 in amino acids: CASSEVAGRDNEQFF. The CDR3 DNA reads TGTGCCAGCAGCGAGGTAGCGGGAAGAGACAATGAGCAGTTCTTC. The rearrangement joins TRBV9 to TRBJ2-1, with 8 bases fitting TRBD2. Germline-derived CDR1 and CDR2 are SGDLS and YYNGEE. V lost 3 bases, J lost 5 bases, and 7 bases stayed unmatched. The CDR3 loop spans 15 amino acids.

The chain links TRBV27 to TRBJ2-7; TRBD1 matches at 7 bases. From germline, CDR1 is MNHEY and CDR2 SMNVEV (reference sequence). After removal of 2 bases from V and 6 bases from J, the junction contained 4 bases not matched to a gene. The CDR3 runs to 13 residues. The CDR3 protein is CASSLETGVEQYF. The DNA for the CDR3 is TGTGCCAGCAGTTTAGAAACAGGGGTCGAGCAGTACTTC.

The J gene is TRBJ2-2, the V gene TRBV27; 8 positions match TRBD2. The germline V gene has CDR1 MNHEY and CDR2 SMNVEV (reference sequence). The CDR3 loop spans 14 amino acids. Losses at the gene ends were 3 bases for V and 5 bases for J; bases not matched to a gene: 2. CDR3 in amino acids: CASSFASGTGELFF. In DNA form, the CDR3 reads TGTGCCAGCAGTTTTGCTAGCGGGACCGGGGAGCTGTTTTTT.

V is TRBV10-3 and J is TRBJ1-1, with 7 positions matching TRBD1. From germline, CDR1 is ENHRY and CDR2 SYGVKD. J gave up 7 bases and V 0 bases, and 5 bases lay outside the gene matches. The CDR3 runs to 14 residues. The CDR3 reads CAISESTGYVEAFF. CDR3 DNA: TGTGCCATCAGTGAGTCGACAGGGTATGTTGAAGCTTTCTTT.

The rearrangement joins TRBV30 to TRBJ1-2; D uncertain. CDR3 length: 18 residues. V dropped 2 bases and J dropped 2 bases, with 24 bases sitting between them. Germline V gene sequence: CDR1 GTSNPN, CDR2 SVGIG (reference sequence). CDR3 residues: CAWSQPVPPRQQNYGYTF. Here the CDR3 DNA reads TGTGCCTGGAGTCAACCCGTACCCCCCCGGCAGCAAAACTATGGCTACACCTTC.

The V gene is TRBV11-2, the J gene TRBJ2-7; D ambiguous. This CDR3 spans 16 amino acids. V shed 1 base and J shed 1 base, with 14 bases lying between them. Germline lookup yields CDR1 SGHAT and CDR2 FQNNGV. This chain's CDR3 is CASSLGPVPSSYEQYF. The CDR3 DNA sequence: TGTGCCAGCAGCTTAGGACCAGTTCCCTCATCCTACGAGCAGTACTTC. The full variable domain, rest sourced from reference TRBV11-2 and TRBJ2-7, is EAGVAQSPRYKIIEKRQSVAFWCNPISGHATLYWYQQILGQGPKLLIQFQNNGVVDDSQLPKDRFSAERLKGVDSTLKIQPAKLEDSAVYLCASSLGPVPSSYEQYFGPGTRLTVT.

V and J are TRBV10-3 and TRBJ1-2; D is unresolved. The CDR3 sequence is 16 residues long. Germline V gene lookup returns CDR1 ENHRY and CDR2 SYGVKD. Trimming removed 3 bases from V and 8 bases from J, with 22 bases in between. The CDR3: CAISDHGVVSSFGYTF. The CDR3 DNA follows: TGTGCCATCAGTGACCATGGGGTAGTGTCCTCTTTCGGCTACACCTTC.

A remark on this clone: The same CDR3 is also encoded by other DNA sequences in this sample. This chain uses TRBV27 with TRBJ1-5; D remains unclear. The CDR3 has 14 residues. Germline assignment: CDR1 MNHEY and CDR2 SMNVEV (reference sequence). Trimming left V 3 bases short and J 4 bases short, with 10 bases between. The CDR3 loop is CASSLGGFNQPQHF. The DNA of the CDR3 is TGTGCCAGCAGTTTGGGCGGGTTTAATCAGCCCCAGCATTTT.

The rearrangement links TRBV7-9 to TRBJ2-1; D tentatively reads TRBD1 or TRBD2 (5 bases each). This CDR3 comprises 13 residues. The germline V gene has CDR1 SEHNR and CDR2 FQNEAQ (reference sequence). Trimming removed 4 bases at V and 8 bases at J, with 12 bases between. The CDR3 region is CASSSTRGDEQFF. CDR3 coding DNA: TGTGCCAGCAGCTCCACGAGGGGCGATGAGCAGTTCTTC.

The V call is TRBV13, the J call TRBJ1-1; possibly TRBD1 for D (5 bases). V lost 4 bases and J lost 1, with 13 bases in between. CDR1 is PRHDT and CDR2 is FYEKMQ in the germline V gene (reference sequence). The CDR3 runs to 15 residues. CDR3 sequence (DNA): TGTGCCAGCAGCTGGGGCCCGGGTACGAACACTGAAGCTTTCTTT. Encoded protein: CASSWGPGTNTEAFF.

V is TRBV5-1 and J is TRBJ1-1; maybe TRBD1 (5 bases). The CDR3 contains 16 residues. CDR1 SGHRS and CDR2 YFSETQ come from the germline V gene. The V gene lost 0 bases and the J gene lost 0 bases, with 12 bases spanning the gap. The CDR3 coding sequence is TGCGCCAGCAGCTTGGCCCCGACAGCTATGAACACTGAAGCTTTCTTT. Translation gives CASSLAPTAMNTEAFF.

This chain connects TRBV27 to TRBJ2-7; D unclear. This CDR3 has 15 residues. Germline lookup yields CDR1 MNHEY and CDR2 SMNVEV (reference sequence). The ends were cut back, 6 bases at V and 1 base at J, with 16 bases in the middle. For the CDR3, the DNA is TGTGCCAGCAGCTACGGGCAAGGAGTATCCTACGAGCAGTACTTC. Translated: CASSYGQGVSYEQYF.

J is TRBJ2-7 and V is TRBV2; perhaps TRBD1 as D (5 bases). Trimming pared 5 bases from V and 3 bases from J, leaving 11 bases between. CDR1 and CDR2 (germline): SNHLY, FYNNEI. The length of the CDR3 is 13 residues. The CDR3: CASSLDNFYEQYF. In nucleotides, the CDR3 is TGTGCCAGCAGTTTGGACAATTTCTACGAGCAGTACTTC.

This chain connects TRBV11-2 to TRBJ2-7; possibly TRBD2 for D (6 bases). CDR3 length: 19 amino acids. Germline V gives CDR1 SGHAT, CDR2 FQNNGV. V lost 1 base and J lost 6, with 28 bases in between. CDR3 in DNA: TGTGCCAGCAGCTTAGTGTCTCAGGGCCCCGGGCTAGCGATGCGCGAGCAGTACTTC. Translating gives CASSLVSQGPGLAMREQYF.

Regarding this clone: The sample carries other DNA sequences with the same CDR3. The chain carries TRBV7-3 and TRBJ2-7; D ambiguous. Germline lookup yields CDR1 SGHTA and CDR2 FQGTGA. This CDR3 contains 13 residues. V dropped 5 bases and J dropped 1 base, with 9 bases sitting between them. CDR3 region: CASSPGGSYEQYF. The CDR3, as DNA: TGTGCCAGCAGCCCCGGTGGATCCTACGAGCAGTACTTC.

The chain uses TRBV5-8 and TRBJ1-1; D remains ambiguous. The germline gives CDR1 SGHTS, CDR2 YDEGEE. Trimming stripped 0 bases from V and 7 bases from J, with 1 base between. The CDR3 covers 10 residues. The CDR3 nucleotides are TGTGCCAGCAGCTTGGTTGAAGCTTTCTTT. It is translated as CASSLVEAFF.

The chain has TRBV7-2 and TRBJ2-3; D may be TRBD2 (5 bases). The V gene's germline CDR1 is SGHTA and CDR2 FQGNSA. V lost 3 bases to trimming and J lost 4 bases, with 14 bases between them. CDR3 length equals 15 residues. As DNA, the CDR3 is TGTGCCAGCAGCTTTGAGGGAGTACTTTCAGATACGCAGTATTTT. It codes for CASSFEGVLSDTQYF.

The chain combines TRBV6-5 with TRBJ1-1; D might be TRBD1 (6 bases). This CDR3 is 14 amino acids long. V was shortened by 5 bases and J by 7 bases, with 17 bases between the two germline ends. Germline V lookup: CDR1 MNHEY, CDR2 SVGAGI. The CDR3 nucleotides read TGTGCCAGCAGTCTGGGACACGGGTCCGTTGAAGCTTTCTTT. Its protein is CASSLGHGSVEAFF.

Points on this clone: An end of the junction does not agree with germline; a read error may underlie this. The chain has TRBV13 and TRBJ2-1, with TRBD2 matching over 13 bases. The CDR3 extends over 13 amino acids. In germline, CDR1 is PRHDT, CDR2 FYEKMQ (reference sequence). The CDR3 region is CASSERTSGGPVF. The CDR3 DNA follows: TGTGCCAGCAGCGAGAGGACTAGCGGGGGACCTGTCTTC.

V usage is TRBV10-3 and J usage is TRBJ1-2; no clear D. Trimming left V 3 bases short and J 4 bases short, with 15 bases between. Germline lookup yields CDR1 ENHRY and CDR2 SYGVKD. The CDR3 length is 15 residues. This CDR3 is CAISESGPTPYGYTF. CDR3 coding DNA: TGTGCCATCAGTGAATCGGGCCCGACCCCCTATGGCTACACCTTC.

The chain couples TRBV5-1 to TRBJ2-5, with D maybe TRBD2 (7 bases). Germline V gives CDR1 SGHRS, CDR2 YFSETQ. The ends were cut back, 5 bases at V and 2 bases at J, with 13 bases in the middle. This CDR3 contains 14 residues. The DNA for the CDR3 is TGCGCCAGCAGTTGGGGAGGGGGGCAAGAGACCCAGTACTTC. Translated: CASSWGGGQETQYF.

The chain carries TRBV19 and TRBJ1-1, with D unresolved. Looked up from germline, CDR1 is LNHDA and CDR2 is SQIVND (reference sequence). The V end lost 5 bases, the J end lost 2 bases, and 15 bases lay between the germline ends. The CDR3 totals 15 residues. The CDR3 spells CASSRVRTVNTEAFF. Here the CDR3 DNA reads TGTGCCAGTAGTCGGGTTCGGACTGTAAACACTGAAGCTTTCTTT. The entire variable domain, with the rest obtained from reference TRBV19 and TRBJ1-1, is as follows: DGGITQSPKYLFRKEGQNVTLSCEQNLNHDAMYWYRQDPGQGLRLIYYSQIVNDFQKGDIAEGYSVSREKKESFPLTVTSAQKNPTAFYLCASSRVRTVNTEAFFGQGTRLTVV.

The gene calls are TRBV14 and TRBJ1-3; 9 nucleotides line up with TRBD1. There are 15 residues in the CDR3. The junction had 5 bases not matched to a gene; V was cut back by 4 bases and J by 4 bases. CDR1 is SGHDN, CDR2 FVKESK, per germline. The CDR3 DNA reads TGTGCCAGCAGCCCCGGGACAGGGCCCGGAAACACCATATATTTT. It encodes CASSPGTGPGNTIYF.

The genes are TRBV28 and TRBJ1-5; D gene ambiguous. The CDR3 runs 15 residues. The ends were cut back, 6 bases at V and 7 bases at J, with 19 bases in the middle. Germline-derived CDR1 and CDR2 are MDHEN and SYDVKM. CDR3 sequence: CASSPLRVAGQPQHF. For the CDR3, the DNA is TGTGCCAGCAGCCCCCTTCGAGTGGCTGGACAGCCCCAGCATTTT.